This T cell receptor beta chain was sequenced during a study of shared clonotypes between healthy human individuals. Study results and caveats: Of the naive CD4 clonotypes, around 4.9% were shared across a few donors. Represented diversity (both genetic and exposure-history) was limited by the small number of donors.

The CDR3 is 14 residues long. V dropped 6 bases and J dropped 3; count of bases not matched to a gene: 6. Germline loops: CDR1 MNHEY, CDR2 SVGAGI. Note on this clone: Its antigen is unknown.

An even split of each subset's genomic DNA across several immunoSEQ plates was performed. Each PCR replicate from the sorted subsets contained approximately 0.2 ug DNA, which is some 30,000 T cell genomes. Clones were read by immunoSEQ multiplex PCR, and TCRdb kept only the in-frame ones, dropping some. This sample has some 2 million clones, with about 95% found just once. Sequencing used naive CD4+ T cells sorted from blood. Subset defined: CD45RA+ positively selected. The V gene is TRBV6-5, the J gene TRBJ1-1, with TRBD1 identical over 8 bases. The clonotype comes from a man aged 18 to 29 in good health. The chain's CDR3 is CASSSGTGDTEAFF. In DNA form, the CDR3 reads TGTGCCAGCAGCTCCGGGACAGGCGACACTGAAGCTTTCTTT.